The entry below gives a single T cell receptor (beta chain) sequence along with its context. The antigen remains undetermined. Some clones are missing from TCRdb's copy, which holds only in-frame ones; the method was immunoSEQ multiplex PCR. The sample holds about 150,000 clones, 92% seen once. After removal of 5 bases from V and 5 bases from J, the junction contained 6 bases not matched to a gene. Germline CDR1 and CDR2: SGHTA and FQGNSA. CDR3 size: 14 residues. This sample is drawn from a study of T cell responses to AZD1222 COVID-19 vaccine. Study results and limitations: Dominant CD4 TCR responses targeted spike regions 160-218 and 743-854.

The TCR sequence derives from an adult who received the AZD1222 COVID-19 vaccine. The chain combines TRBV7-2 with TRBJ1-1, with 9 bases fitting TRBD1. This material consisted of peripheral blood, taken 28 days after the second AZD1222 dose. CDR3 in amino acids: CASSRQQGATEAFF. CDR3 DNA sequence: TGTGCCAGCAGCCGCCAACAGGGGGCGACTGAAGCTTTCTTT.